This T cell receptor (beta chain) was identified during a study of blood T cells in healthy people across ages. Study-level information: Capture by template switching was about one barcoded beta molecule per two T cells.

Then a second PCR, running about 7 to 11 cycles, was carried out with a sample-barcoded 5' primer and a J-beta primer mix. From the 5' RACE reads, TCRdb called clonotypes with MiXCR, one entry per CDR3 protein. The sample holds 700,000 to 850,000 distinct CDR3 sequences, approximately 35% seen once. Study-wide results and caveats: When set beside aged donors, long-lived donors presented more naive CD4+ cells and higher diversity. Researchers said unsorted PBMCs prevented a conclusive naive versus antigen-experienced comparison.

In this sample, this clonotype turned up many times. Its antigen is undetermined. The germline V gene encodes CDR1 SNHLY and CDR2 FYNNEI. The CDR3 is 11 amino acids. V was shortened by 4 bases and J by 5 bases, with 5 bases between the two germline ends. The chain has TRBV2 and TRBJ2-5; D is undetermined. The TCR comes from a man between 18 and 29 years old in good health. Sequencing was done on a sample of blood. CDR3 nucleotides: TGTGCCAGCAGTGGATGGGAGACCCAGTACTTC. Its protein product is CASSGWETQYF.